These 28 T cell receptor beta chains were sequenced from one sample in a study of shared clonotypes between healthy human individuals (dated by TCRdb to about 2020). The library was produced with the immunoSEQ multiplex PCR assay. Entries here come from immuneACCESS through TCRdb and include only in-frame sequences with V and J called. Some clones fail to appear in such tables; in the studies checked, an unresolved V gene covers under half of the shortfall, and the cause of the remainder is unknown. This sample is represented by fewer than 2.5 million clones; approximately 93% of them were singletons. The ten largest make up 0.35% to 0.45% of the sample. Sequenced: naive CD4+ T cells from PBMCs. The sample's cell subset or site, from its label and the paper: CD45RA+ positively selected. All receptors come from a man between 18 and 35 years old in good health. Some clones in this sample may be carry-over from other donors' samples.

The V gene is TRBV2, the J gene TRBJ2-1, with TRBD2 matching over 10 bases. The germline CDR1 and CDR2 sequences are SNHLY and FYNNEI. The J segment lost 7 bases and the V segment lost 7 bases, leaving 10 bases of the junction unmatched. The CDR3 has 15 residues. The chain's CDR3 is CASIWMGTSVNEQFF. The CDR3 region has the DNA TGTGCCAGCATTTGGATGGGGACTAGCGTAAATGAGCAGTTCTTC. Variable domain in full (rest from reference TRBV2 and TRBJ2-1): EPEVTQTPSHQVTQMGQEVILRCVPISNHLYFYWYRQILGQKVEFLVSFYNNEISEKSEIFDDQFSVERPDGSNFTLKIRSTKLEDSAMYFCASIWMGTSVNEQFFGPGTRLTVL.

This chain links TRBV7-2 with TRBJ2-7; tentatively, D is TRBD2 (5 bases). V was clipped by 10 bases and J by 3 bases, with 7 bases between them. This CDR3 has 10 amino acids. CDR1 is SGHTA and CDR2 is FQGNSA in the germline V gene. CDR3 amino acids: CATGNYEQYF. The CDR3 region has the DNA TGTGCCACGGGGAACTACGAGCAGTACTTC.

The rearrangement joins TRBV5-1 to TRBJ2-1, with 13 bases aligning to TRBD2. CDR3 size: 15 residues. V was pared by 3 bases and J by 9 bases, with 6 bases of the junction left unmatched. Germline V gives CDR1 SGHRS, CDR2 YFSETQ. The CDR3 DNA follows: TGCGCCAGCAGCTCCGGGACTAGCGGGATGATTGAGCAGTTCTTC. This translates into CASSSGTSGMIEQFF.

The rearrangement uses TRBV5-8 and TRBJ2-2; tentatively, D is TRBD2 (5 bases). The CDR3 has 14 residues. The V and J ends lost 4 bases and 6 bases respectively, with 13 bases between them. Germline-derived CDR1 and CDR2 are SGHTS and YDEGEE. As DNA, the CDR3 is TGTGCCAGCAGCCTAACCGGGGTCCCCGGGGAGCTGTTTTTT. This encodes CASSLTGVPGELFF.

The chain carries TRBV6-4 and TRBJ2-7, with 7 bases fitting TRBD1. The CDR3 is 14 residues long. V was clipped by 5 bases and J by 4 bases; unmatched bases: 8. Per the germline V gene, CDR1 is MRHNA and CDR2 is SNTAGT. Written as DNA, the CDR3 is TGTGCCAGCAGTTACGTTCAGGGGGTTTACGAGCAGTACTTC. Its protein product is CASSYVQGVYEQYF.

V and J are TRBV4-3 and TRBJ1-1; the match to TRBD1 covers 7 bases. From germline, CDR1 is LGHNA and CDR2 YSLEER. V dropped 0 bases and J dropped 5; count of bases not matched to a gene: 3. The CDR3 has 14 residues. The CDR3 DNA reads TGCGCCAGCAGCCAAGATTCAGGGGGGACTGAAGCTTTCTTT. As protein: CASSQDSGGTEAFF.

The chain links TRBV6-6 to TRBJ1-1, with 8 bases matching TRBD1. Looked up from germline, CDR1 is MNHNY and CDR2 is SVGAGI (reference sequence). The CDR3 totals 16 residues. Trimming took 6 bases from V and 2 from J; bases not matched to a gene: 11. CDR3 sequence: CASSTQTGVANTEAFF. CDR3 in DNA: TGTGCCAGCAGCACTCAGACAGGGGTCGCAAACACTGAAGCTTTCTTT.

The chain uses TRBV14 and TRBJ2-5; D gene unclear. Trimming shortened V by 0 bases and J by 5 bases, and 10 bases separated the two germline ends. This CDR3 is built from 14 residues. Looked up from germline, CDR1 is SGHDN and CDR2 is FVKESK. In DNA, the CDR3 is TGTGCCAGCAGCCAAGATTATAAGGTGGAGACCCAGTACTTC. Residues: CASSQDYKVETQYF.

This clone appeared once. Other DNA sequences of this sample code for an identical CDR3. The gene calls are TRBV29-1 and TRBJ2-3, with 7 bases aligning to TRBD1. This CDR3 region has 11 residues. The germline V gene has CDR1 SQVTM and CDR2 ANQGSEA. V gave up 6 bases and J gave up 6 bases; unmatched junction bases: 3. CDR3 nucleotides: TGCAGCGTAGACAGGGCTGATACGCAGTATTTT. Translating it yields CSVDRADTQYF.

The rearrangement joins TRBV25-1 to TRBJ2-7, with TRBD1 matching 7 bases. Germline V gene lookup returns CDR1 MGHDK and CDR2 SYGVNS. V lost 2 bases to trimming and J lost 2 bases; unmatched junction nucleotides: 3. The CDR3 covers 14 residues. CDR3 sequence (DNA): TGTGCCAGCAGTGAACCGGGACAGACCTACGAGCAGTACTTC. Protein: CASSEPGQTYEQYF.

This rearrangement joins TRBV19 to TRBJ1-4; no reliable D call. V was cut by 5 bases and J by 3 bases, with 28 bases left in between. CDR3 length: 20 residues. Germline-derived CDR1 and CDR2 are LNHDA and SQIVND (reference sequence). CDR3 sequence (DNA): TGTGCCAGTAGTTTTGCTTACCTTCTTTTTGAAGGCGGTCCTAATGAAAAACTGTTTTTT. This sequence encodes CASSFAYLLFEGGPNEKLFF.

This chain links TRBV5-1 with TRBJ2-1, with D unclear. There are 14 residues in the CDR3. V dropped 1 base and J dropped 5 bases, with 10 bases sitting between them. CDR1 and CDR2 (germline): SGHRS, YFSETQ. Here the CDR3 reads CASSLIVSDNEQFF. In DNA form, the CDR3 reads TGCGCCAGCAGCTTGATTGTTTCTGACAATGAGCAGTTCTTC.

Regarding this clone: This CDR3 is also generated by other DNA sequences in the sample. The chain has TRBV28 and TRBJ2-5, with D hard to call. V dropped 2 bases and J dropped 2 bases, with 3 bases sitting between them. Germline loops: CDR1 MDHEN, CDR2 SYDVKM. This CDR3 region has 12 residues. The CDR3 protein is CASSLPQETQYF. The CDR3 bases are TGTGCCAGCAGTTTACCGCAAGAGACCCAGTACTTC.

The J gene is TRBJ2-5, the V gene TRBV2; the match to TRBD2 covers 9 bases. V shed 7 bases, J shed 4 bases, and the junction held 16 bases outside the gene matches. CDR3 length: 17 residues. Germline assignment: CDR1 SNHLY and CDR2 FYNNEI. CDR3 bases: TGTGCCAGCATATTTAGCGGGAGCCTTAACTCGGGAGAGACCCAGTACTTC. It translates to CASIFSGSLNSGETQYF.

This chain connects TRBV27 to TRBJ2-1; D is perhaps TRBD2 (5 bases). The CDR3 runs 13 residues. V dropped 6 bases and J dropped 4 bases, with 10 bases sitting between them. Germline CDR1 is MNHEY and CDR2 is SMNVEV (reference sequence). Here the CDR3 DNA reads TGTGCCAGCAGCGAACTAGGTTACAATGAGCAGTTCTTC. The encoded protein is CASSELGYNEQFF.

The rearrangement joins TRBV10-3 to TRBJ2-6, with D possibly being TRBD2 (5 bases). The CDR3 has 15 amino acids. Trimming stripped 2 bases from V and 0 bases from J, with 5 bases between. Germline assignment: CDR1 ENHRY and CDR2 SYGVKD. The CDR3 is CAISERGSGANVLTF. CDR3 nucleotide sequence: TGTGCCATCAGTGAGCGGGGCTCTGGGGCCAACGTCCTGACTTTC.

The chain joins TRBV6-5 to TRBJ2-3; D may be TRBD1 or TRBD2 (5 bases each). The germline V and J ends were trimmed by 5 bases and 4 bases, with 10 bases remaining between them. Germline CDR1 and CDR2: MNHEY and SVGAGI. The CDR3 runs 13 residues. The CDR3 loop is CASSLGTPDTQYF. The CDR3 DNA reads TGTGCCAGCAGTCTGGGGACCCCAGATACGCAGTATTTT.

The V call is TRBV10-3, the J call TRBJ2-3; the match to TRBD1 covers 7 bases. Trimming took 2 bases from V and 5 from J; bases not matched to a gene: 7. Per germline, CDR1 ENHRY and CDR2 SYGVKD. The CDR3 runs to 15 residues. The CDR3 region is CAISEPGQVRDTQYF. In DNA, the CDR3 is TGTGCCATCAGTGAGCCCGGACAGGTGAGAGATACGCAGTATTTT.

This clone was observed once. The V gene is TRBV7-3, the J gene TRBJ2-2; tentatively, D is TRBD1 (6 bases). Per the germline V gene, CDR1 is SGHTA and CDR2 is FQGTGA. Trimming removed 6 bases at V and 4 bases at J, with 12 bases between. The CDR3 extends over 14 amino acids. The CDR3 region has the DNA TGTGCCAGCAGAAATACAGGGTCCACCGGGGAGCTGTTTTTT. Its translation: CASRNTGSTGELFF.

V is TRBV27 and J is TRBJ2-3, with 7 nucleotides matching TRBD1. The CDR3 is made up of 15 amino acids. Germline V lookup: CDR1 MNHEY, CDR2 SMNVEV (reference sequence). With V trimmed by 6 bases and J by 4 bases, 10 bases remained unmatched. CDR3 sequence reads: CASSSDREYADTQYF. For the CDR3, the DNA is TGTGCCAGCAGCTCCGACAGGGAATATGCAGATACGCAGTATTTT.

This clone was recorded only once. The rearrangement links TRBV2 to TRBJ2-5; 10 bases are shared with TRBD2. This CDR3 is 15 amino acids long. Germline values: CDR1 SNHLY, CDR2 FYNNEI. V was clipped by 7 bases and J by 1 base; unmatched bases: 6. CDR3 nucleotide sequence: TGTGCCAGCATATGGACTAGCGGACCCCAAGAGACCCAGTACTTC. Translating gives CASIWTSGPQETQYF.

Concerning this clone itself: Other DNA variants within this sample encode the same CDR3. CDR3 residues: CSATGQGGDTQYF. CDR3 DNA sequence: TGCAGCGCCACCGGACAGGGCGGAGATACGCAGTATTTT. The genes are TRBV29-1 and TRBJ2-3; 8 nucleotides line up with TRBD1. CDR3 length equals 13 residues. Germline V CDR1 and CDR2: SQVTM, ANQGSEA. The V and J ends lost 7 bases and 5 bases, in that order; junction bases with no gene match: 8.

The rearrangement links TRBV28 to TRBJ2-5, with TRBD1 matching 7 bases. The V segment lost 5 bases and the J segment 3 bases; nucleotides outside the gene matches: 9. The V gene's germline CDR1 is MDHEN and CDR2 SYDVKM. The CDR3 consists of 15 residues. The chain's CDR3 is CASSHRTGREETQYF. CDR3 DNA sequence: TGTGCCAGCAGTCATCGGACAGGTCGGGAAGAGACCCAGTACTTC.

V and J are TRBV30 and TRBJ1-1, with D perhaps matching TRBD1 (6 bases). The CDR3 loop spans 14 amino acids. Germline CDR1 reads GTSNPN; CDR2 reads SVGIG (reference sequence). V lost 5 bases and J 5 bases, leaving 18 bases between the germline ends. The CDR3 DNA reads as TGTGCCTGGGGTGGCAGGGGAATGTGGACTGAAGCTTTCTTT. Translating gives CAWGGRGMWTEAFF.

The J gene is TRBJ1-5, the V gene TRBV18, with TRBD1 matching 8 bases. V lost 6 bases, J lost 4 bases, and 5 bases stayed unmatched. CDR3 length equals 14 residues. Germline CDR1 is KGHSH and CDR2 is LQKENI. The CDR3 DNA is TGTGCCAGCTCTACCACAGGGGGGAATCAGCCCCAGCATTTT. It specifies CASSTTGGNQPQHF.

The chain employs TRBV7-6 and TRBJ2-7; 7 bases line up with TRBD1. The CDR3 length is 13 residues. With V trimmed by 5 bases and J by 3 bases, 4 bases remained unmatched. Germline CDR1 reads SGHVS; CDR2 reads FNYEAQ. The DNA of the CDR3 is TGTGCCAGCAGCATAGACAGGGACTACGAGCAGTACTTC. Its protein is CASSIDRDYEQYF.

Comments on this clone: One junction end disagrees with the germline gene, perhaps due to a read error. The chain is built from TRBV11-2 and TRBJ1-4; 7 bases align to TRBD1. Germline V gene lookup returns CDR1 SGHAT and CDR2 FQNNGV. The CDR3 runs to 14 residues. Here the CDR3 DNA reads TGTGCCAGCAGGCCACAGGGGACTAGTGAAAAACTGTTTTTT. Its translation: CASRPQGTSEKLFF.

The genes are TRBV9 and TRBJ2-1; the D gene is possibly TRBD1 (5 bases). Germline V CDR1 and CDR2: SGDLS, YYNGEE. The CDR3 has 14 amino acids. V was pared by 0 bases and J by 3 bases, with 7 bases between. CDR3 sequence: CASSVAQGYNEQFF. CDR3 in DNA: TGTGCCAGCAGCGTAGCGCAGGGCTACAATGAGCAGTTCTTC.